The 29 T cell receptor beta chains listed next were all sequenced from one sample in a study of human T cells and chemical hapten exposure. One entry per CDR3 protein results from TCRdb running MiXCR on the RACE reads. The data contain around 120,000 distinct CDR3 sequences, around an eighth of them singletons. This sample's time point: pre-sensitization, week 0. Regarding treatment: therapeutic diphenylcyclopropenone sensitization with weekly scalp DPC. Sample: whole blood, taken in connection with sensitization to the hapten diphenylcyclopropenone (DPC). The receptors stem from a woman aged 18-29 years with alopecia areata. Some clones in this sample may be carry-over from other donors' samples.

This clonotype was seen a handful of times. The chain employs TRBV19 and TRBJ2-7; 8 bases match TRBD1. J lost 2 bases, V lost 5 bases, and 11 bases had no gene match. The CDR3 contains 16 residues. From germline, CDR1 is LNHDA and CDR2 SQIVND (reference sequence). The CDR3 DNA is TGTGCCAGTAGTTCACCCAACAGGGGGTCCGCCTACGAGCAGTACTTC. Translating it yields CASSSPNRGSAYEQYF.

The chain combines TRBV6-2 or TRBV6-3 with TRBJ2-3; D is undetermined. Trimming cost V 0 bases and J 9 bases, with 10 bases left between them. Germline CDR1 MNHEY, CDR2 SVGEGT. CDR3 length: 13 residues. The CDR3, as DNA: TGTGCCAGCAGTTACTCGACCCCCGGAACGCAGTATTTT. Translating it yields CASSYSTPGTQYF.

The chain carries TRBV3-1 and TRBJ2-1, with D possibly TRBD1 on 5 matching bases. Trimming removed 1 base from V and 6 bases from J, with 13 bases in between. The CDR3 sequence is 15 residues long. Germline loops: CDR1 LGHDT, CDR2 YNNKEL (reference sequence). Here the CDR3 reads CASSQVWGEANEQFF. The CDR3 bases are TGTGCCAGCAGCCAAGTATGGGGCGAGGCCAATGAGCAGTTCTTC.

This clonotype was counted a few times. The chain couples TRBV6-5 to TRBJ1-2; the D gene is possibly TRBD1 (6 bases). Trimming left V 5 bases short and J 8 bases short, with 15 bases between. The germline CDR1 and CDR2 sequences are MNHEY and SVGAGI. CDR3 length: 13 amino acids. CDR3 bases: TGTGCCAGCAGTACCCTACAGGGAAAAGGCTACACCTTC. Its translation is CASSTLQGKGYTF.

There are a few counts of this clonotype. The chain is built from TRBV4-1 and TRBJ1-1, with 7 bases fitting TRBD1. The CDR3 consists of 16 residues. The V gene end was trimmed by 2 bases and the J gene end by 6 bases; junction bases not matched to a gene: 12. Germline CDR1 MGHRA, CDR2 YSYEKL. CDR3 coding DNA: TGCGCCAGCAGCCAATACAAAACAGGGGTCCTCCCTGAAGCTTTCTTT. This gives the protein CASSQYKTGVLPEAFF.

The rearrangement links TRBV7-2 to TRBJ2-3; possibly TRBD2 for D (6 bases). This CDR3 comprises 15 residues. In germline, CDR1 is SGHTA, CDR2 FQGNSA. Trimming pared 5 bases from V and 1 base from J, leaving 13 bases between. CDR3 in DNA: TGTGCCAGCAGCAAGGACTACCCAGGCACAGATACGCAGTATTTT. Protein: CASSKDYPGTDTQYF.

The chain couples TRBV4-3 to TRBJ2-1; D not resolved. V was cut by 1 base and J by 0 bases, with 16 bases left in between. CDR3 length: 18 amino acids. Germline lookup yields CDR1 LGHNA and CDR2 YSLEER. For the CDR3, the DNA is TGCGCCAGCAGCCAAGGGATTCTCGGTTCCAGCTCCTACAATGAGCAGTTCTTC. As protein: CASSQGILGSSSYNEQFF.

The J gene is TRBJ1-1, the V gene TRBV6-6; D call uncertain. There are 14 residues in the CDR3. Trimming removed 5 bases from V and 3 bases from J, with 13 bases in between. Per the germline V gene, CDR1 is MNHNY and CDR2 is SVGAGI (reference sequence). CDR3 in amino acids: CASSVGGRDTEAFF. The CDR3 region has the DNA TGTGCCAGCAGTGTTGGAGGGAGGGACACTGAAGCTTTCTTT.

The CDR3 nucleotides are TGTGCCACCGCCCCGTTTAGAGGACCCAATGAAAAACTGTTTTTT. This gives the protein CATAPFRGPNEKLFF. This chain connects TRBV19 to TRBJ1-4; no reliable D call. CDR3 size: 15 residues. V lost 10 bases, J lost 5 bases, and 20 bases lay in between. The germline gives CDR1 LNHDA, CDR2 SQIVND (reference sequence).

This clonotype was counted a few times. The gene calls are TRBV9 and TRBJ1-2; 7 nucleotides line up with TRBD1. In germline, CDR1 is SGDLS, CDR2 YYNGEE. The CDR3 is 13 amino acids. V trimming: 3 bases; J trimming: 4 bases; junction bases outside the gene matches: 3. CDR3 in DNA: TGTGCCAGCAGCGCGGGGGACAGCTATGGCTACACCTTC. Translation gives CASSAGDSYGYTF. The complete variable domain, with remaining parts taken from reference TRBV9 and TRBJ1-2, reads DSGVTQTPKHLITATGQRVTLRCSPRSGDLSVYWYQQSLDQGLQFLIQYYNGEERAKGNILERFSAQQFPDLHSELNLSSLELGDSALYFCASSAGDSYGYTFGSGTRLTVV.

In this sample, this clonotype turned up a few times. CDR3 residues: CASSLVAQDEKLFF. In nucleotides, the CDR3 is TGTGCCAGCAGCTTAGTTGCACAGGATGAAAAACTGTTTTTT. The V and J genes are TRBV7-6 and TRBJ1-4; possibly TRBD1 for D (5 bases). CDR3 length equals 14 residues. Germline V CDR1 and CDR2: SGHVS, FNYEAQ. V was pared by 1 base and J by 6 bases, with 9 bases between.

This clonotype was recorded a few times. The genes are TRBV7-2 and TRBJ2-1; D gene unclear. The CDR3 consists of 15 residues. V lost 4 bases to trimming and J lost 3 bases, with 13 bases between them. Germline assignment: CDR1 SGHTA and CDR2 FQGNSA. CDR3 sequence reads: CASSYRSLGYNEQFF. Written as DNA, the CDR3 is TGTGCCAGCAGCTACAGAAGCTTGGGCTACAATGAGCAGTTCTTC.

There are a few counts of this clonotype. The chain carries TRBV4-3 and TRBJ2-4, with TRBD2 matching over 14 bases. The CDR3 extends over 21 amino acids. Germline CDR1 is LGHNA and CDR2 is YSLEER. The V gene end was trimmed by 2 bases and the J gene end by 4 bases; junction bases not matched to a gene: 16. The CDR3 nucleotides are TGCGCCAGCAGCCAAACCCCGGGACTAGCGGGGGCCGATACCGCTAAAAACATTCAGTACTTC. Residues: CASSQTPGLAGADTAKNIQYF.

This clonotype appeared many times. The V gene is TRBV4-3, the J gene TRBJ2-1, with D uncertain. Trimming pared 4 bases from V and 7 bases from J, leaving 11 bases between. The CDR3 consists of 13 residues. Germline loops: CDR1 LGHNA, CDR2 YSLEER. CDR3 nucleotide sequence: TGCGCCAGCAGCCTGGAGCCAGGAAATGAGCAGTTCTTC. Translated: CASSLEPGNEQFF.

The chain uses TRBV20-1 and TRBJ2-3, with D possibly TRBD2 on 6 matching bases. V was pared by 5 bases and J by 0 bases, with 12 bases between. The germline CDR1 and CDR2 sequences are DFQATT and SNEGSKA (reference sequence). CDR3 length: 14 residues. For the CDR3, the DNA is TGCAGTGCTGCCAGCGGGTCTAGCACAGATACGCAGTATTTT. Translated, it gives CSAASGSSTDTQYF.

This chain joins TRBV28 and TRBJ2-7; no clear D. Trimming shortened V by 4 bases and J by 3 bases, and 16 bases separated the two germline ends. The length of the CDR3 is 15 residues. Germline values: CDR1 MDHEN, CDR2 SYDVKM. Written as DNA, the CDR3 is TGTGCCAGCAGTTACCCCGAGAGAACCTTCTACGAGCAGTACTTC. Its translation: CASSYPERTFYEQYF.

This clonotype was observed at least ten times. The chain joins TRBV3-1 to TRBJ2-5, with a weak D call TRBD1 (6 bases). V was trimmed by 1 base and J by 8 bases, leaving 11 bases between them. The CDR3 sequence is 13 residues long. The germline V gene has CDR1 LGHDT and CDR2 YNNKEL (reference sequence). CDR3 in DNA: TGTGCCAGCAGCCAAGCAGGGGCCACAACCCAGTACTTC. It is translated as CASSQAGATTQYF.

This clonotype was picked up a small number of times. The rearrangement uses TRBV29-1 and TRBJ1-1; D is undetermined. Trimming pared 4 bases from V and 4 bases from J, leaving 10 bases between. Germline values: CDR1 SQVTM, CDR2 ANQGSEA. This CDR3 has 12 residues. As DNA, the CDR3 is TGCAGCGTTGTGGAGGGAGGCACTGAAGCTTTCTTT. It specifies CSVVEGGTEAFF.

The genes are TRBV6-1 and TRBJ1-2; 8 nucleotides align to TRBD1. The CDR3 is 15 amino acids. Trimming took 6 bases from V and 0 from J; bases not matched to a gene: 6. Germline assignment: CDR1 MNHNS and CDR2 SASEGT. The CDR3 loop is CASRIPGQANYGYTF. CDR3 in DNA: TGTGCCAGCAGGATACCGGGACAGGCTAACTATGGCTACACCTTC.

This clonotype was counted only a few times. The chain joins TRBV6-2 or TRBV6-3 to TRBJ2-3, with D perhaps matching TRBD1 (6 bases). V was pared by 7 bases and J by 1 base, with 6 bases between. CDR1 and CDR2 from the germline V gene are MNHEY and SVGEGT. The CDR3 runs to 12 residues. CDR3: CASKGGTDTQYF. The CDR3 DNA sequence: TGTGCCAGCAAGGGGGGCACAGATACGCAGTATTTT.

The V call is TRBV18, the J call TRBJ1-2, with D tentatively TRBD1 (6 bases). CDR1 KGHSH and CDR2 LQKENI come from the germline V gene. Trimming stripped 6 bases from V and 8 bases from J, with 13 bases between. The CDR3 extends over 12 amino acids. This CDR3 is CASSSRQVGYTF. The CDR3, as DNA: TGTGCCAGCTCGTCTCGACAGGTGGGCTACACCTTC.

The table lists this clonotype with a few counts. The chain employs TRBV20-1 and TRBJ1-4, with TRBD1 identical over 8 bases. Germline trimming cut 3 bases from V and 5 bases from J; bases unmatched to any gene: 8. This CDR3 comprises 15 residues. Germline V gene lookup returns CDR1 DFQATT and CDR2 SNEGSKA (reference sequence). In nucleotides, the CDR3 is TGCAGTGCTAGCGAACCCAGGGGGCGAAATGAAAAACTGTTTTTT. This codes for CSASEPRGRNEKLFF.

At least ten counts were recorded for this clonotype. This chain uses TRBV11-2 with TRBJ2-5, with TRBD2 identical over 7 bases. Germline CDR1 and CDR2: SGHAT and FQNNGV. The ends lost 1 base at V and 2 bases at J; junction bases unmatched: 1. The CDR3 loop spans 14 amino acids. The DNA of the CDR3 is TGTGCCAGCAGCTTAGTGGGGGGGCAAGAGACCCAGTACTTC. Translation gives CASSLVGGQETQYF.

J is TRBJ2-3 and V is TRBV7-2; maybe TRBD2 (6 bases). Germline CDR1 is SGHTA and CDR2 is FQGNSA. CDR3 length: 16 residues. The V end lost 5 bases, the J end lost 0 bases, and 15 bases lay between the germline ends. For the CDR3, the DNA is TGTGCCAGCAGCCCTAGTTTAGCGGCTAGCACAGATACGCAGTATTTT. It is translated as CASSPSLAASTDTQYF.

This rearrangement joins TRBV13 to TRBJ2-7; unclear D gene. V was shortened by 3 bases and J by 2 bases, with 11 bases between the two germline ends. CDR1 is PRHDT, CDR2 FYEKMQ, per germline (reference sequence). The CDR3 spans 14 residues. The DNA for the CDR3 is TGTGCCAGCAGCTTCGGCCAGGTCCCCTACGAGCAGTACTTC. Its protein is CASSFGQVPYEQYF. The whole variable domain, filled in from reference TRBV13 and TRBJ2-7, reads AAGVIQSPRHLIKEKRETATLKCYPIPRHDTVYWYQQGPGQDPQFLISFYEKMQSDKGSIPDRFSAQQFSDYHSELNMSSLELGDSALYFCASSFGQVPYEQYFGPGTRLTVT.

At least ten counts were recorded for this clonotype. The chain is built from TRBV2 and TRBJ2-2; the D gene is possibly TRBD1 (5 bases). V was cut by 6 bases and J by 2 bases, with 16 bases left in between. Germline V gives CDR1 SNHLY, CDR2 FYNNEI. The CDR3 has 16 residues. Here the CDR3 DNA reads TGTGCCAGCAGCCAGGGTCGTAGAGGAAACACCGGGGAGCTGTTTTTT. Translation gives CASSQGRRGNTGELFF. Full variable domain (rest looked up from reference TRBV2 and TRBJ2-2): EPEVTQTPSHQVTQMGQEVILRCVPISNHLYFYWYRQILGQKVEFLVSFYNNEISEKSEIFDDQFSVERPDGSNFTLKIRSTKLEDSAMYFCASSQGRRGNTGELFFGEGSRLTVL.

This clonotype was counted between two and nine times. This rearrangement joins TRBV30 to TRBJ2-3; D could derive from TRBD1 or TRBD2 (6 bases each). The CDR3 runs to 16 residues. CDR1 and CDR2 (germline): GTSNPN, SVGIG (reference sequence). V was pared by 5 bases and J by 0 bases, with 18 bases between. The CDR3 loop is CAWGEGGALSTDTQYF. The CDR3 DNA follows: TGTGCCTGGGGTGAGGGGGGCGCATTGAGCACAGATACGCAGTATTTT.

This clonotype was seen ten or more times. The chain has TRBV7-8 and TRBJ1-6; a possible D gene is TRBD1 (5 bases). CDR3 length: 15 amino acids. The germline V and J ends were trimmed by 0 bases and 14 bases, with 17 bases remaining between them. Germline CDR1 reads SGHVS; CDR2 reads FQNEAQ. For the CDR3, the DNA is TGTGCCAGCAGCTTAGCGGGGGGAGGCCCCGGGGCCCTCCACTTT. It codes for CASSLAGGGPGALHF.

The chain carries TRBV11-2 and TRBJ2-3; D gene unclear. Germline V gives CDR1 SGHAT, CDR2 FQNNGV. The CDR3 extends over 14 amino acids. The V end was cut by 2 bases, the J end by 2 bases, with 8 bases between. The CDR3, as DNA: TGTGCCAGCAGCTTAAGGACCATCACAGATACGCAGTATTTT. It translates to CASSLRTITDTQYF.